Below, 32 T cell receptor beta chains from the same sample are listed, as sequenced in a study of human T cells and chemical hapten exposure. Whole blood that had not been fractionated was the source of extracted total RNA. Each CDR3 protein gets one entry after TCRdb re-called the 5' RACE reads with MiXCR. The table includes tens of thousands of distinct CDR3 sequences, more than 7.5% detected once. Every receptor here comes from a male donor in good health.

This clonotype was observed a few times. The chain uses TRBV2 and TRBJ1-1; 8 positions match TRBD1. Germline trimming cut 8 bases from V and 5 bases from J; bases unmatched to any gene: 7. Germline CDR1 and CDR2: SNHLY and FYNNEI. The CDR3 is 13 residues long. The CDR3 DNA reads TGTGCCAGCCTACAGGGGGGGGGGACTGAAGCTTTCTTT. It codes for CASLQGGGTEAFF.

This clonotype was counted many times. The chain combines TRBV9 with TRBJ2-1; TRBD2 agrees at 7 bases. The V gene's germline CDR1 is SGDLS and CDR2 YYNGEE. J lost 4 bases, V lost 0 bases, and 4 bases had no gene match. There are 15 residues in the CDR3. The CDR3 spells CASSVGGRAYNEQFF. The CDR3 coding sequence is TGTGCCAGCAGCGTAGGCGGGAGAGCTTACAATGAGCAGTTCTTC.

This clonotype was seen many times. The chain recombines TRBV6-1 with TRBJ2-1; D unclear. The CDR3 has 15 amino acids. V was shortened by 10 bases and J by 0 bases, with 16 bases between the two germline ends. Germline V gene lookup returns CDR1 MNHNS and CDR2 SASEGT. The CDR3, as DNA: TGTGCCACCGTCTATTTCCAGAGCTCCTACAATGAGCAGTTCTTC. This translates into CATVYFQSSYNEQFF.

The chain recombines TRBV5-1 with TRBJ2-3, with a tentative D call TRBD2 (5 bases). V gave up 4 bases and J gave up 2 bases, with 14 bases separating them. CDR1 is SGHRS, CDR2 YFSETQ, per germline. This CDR3 is built from 15 residues. CDR3 protein: CASSPWRADTDTQYF. The DNA of the CDR3 is TGCGCCAGCAGCCCCTGGCGGGCCGACACAGATACGCAGTATTTT.

In this sample, this clonotype turned up many times. This sequence joins TRBV6-1 and TRBJ2-7; TRBD1 aligns across 7 bases. The germline V gene has CDR1 MNHNS and CDR2 SASEGT. The CDR3 loop spans 16 amino acids. V trimming: 2 bases; J trimming: 6 bases; junction bases outside the gene matches: 13. The CDR3 DNA sequence: TGTGCCAGCAGTGAAAAGTTCCGGGACAGAGTGGGCGAGCAGTACTTC. Translation: CASSEKFRDRVGEQYF.

This clonotype has ten or more counts. The chain recombines TRBV20-1 with TRBJ2-4; 13 bases are a match to TRBD2. Unmatched junction bases numbered 13, after V lost 5 bases and J lost 9 bases. The CDR3 contains 16 residues. Germline CDR1 DFQATT, CDR2 SNEGSKA (reference sequence). This CDR3 is CSAPPAGTSGIGIQYF. The CDR3 coding sequence is TGCAGTGCTCCCCCTGCCGGGACTAGCGGGATAGGCATTCAGTACTTC.

Only a few counts were recorded for this clonotype. This chain uses TRBV7-6 with TRBJ2-7; no clear D. There are 13 residues in the CDR3. Germline V gives CDR1 SGHVS, CDR2 FNYEAQ. V dropped 1 base and J dropped 5 bases, with 9 bases sitting between them. This CDR3 reads CASSLGGRDEQYF. The CDR3 bases are TGTGCCAGCAGCTTAGGGGGTCGGGACGAGCAGTACTTC.

This clonotype was picked up many times. The CDR3 DNA follows: TGTGCCAGCTCACCAACCTATCGATCCACAGATACGCAGTATTTT. Translating gives CASSPTYRSTDTQYF. The chain joins TRBV18 to TRBJ2-3; D gene unclear. Deletions cut 2 bases from V and 2 bases from J, with 11 bases between. The germline V gene has CDR1 KGHSH and CDR2 LQKENI. The CDR3 extends over 15 amino acids.

This clonotype occurred a few times. This chain links TRBV7-2 with TRBJ2-6; 7 nucleotides align to TRBD1. CDR3 size: 18 residues. The ends lost 5 bases at V and 0 bases at J; junction bases unmatched: 10. Germline V lookup: CDR1 SGHTA, CDR2 FQGNSA. CDR3: CASSTRDSFASGANVLTF. CDR3 nucleotide sequence: TGTGCCAGCAGCACCCGGGACAGCTTCGCCTCTGGGGCCAACGTCCTGACTTTC.

This clonotype showed up just a few times. This rearrangement joins TRBV27 to TRBJ2-7; the D call may be TRBD1 or TRBD2 (7 bases each). Trimming left V 4 bases short and J 4 bases short, with 17 bases between. CDR3 length: 15 residues. The germline CDR1 and CDR2 sequences are MNHEY and SMNVEV (reference sequence). The CDR3 nucleotides are TGTGCCAGCAGTTCCGGGGAGGGGGCGATGTACGAGCAGTACTTC. Protein product: CASSSGEGAMYEQYF.

This clonotype was seen a handful of times. This rearrangement joins TRBV12-3 or TRBV12-4 to TRBJ2-6, with D possibly matching TRBD1 (5 bases). V lost 1 base, J lost 2 bases, and 9 bases lay in between. This CDR3 contains 16 residues. In DNA, the CDR3 is TGTGCCAGCAGTTTAGACAGGACGCCTGGGGCCAACGTCCTGACTTTC. Protein: CASSLDRTPGANVLTF.

This clonotype was observed at least ten times. The CDR3 nucleotides are TGCAGTGCTAGAGATGGACAGGGTTTCGGCACAGATACGCAGTATTTT. Protein product: CSARDGQGFGTDTQYF. This chain joins TRBV20-1 and TRBJ2-3; TRBD1 matches at 8 bases. The CDR3 consists of 16 residues. Germline loops: CDR1 DFQATT, CDR2 SNEGSKA (reference sequence). Germline trimming cut 0 bases from V and 1 base from J; bases unmatched to any gene: 6.

The chain carries TRBV5-1 and TRBJ2-5; weak D call: TRBD1 (5 bases). V dropped 4 bases and J dropped 1 base, with 17 bases sitting between them. The CDR3 is made up of 16 amino acids. Germline V lookup: CDR1 SGHRS, CDR2 YFSETQ. The CDR3 reads CASSLLGPGPQETQYF. In nucleotides, the CDR3 is TGCGCCAGCAGCCTCCTGGGGCCAGGGCCCCAAGAGACCCAGTACTTC.

The rearrangement uses TRBV6-5 and TRBJ2-1, with TRBD1 matching 7 bases. The V segment lost 6 bases and the J segment 1 base; nucleotides outside the gene matches: 6. The CDR3 has 15 amino acids. In germline, CDR1 is MNHEY, CDR2 SVGAGI. The CDR3 here is CASSRPQGSYNEQFF. The CDR3 DNA reads as TGTGCCAGCAGCCGTCCACAGGGGTCCTACAATGAGCAGTTCTTC.

This clonotype was seen only a few times. V gene TRBV5-1 combines with J gene TRBJ2-2, with D unclear. CDR1 is SGHRS, CDR2 YFSETQ, per germline. Trimming stripped 0 bases from V and 1 base from J, with 16 bases between. This CDR3 is built from 18 residues. The CDR3 is CASSLVPPRRMNTGELFF. CDR3 nucleotides: TGCGCCAGCAGCTTGGTTCCACCCAGACGGATGAACACCGGGGAGCTGTTTTTT.

The chain combines TRBV29-1 with TRBJ2-7; 9 bases fit TRBD1. With 6 bases clipped from V and 2 bases from J, the junction kept 2 bases outside the gene matches. CDR1 and CDR2 (germline): SQVTM, ANQGSEA. The CDR3 is made up of 12 amino acids. CDR3 protein: CSVGTGPYEQYF. DNA of the CDR3: TGCAGCGTCGGGACAGGGCCCTACGAGCAGTACTTC.

About this clonotype: A much bigger clone sits one base away, suggesting this may be a read error. The conserved phenylalanine or tryptophan normally closing the CDR3 is absent here, so this likely arose from a read error. J is TRBJ2-7 and V is TRBV11-2; no clear D gene. The germline CDR1 and CDR2 sequences are SGHAT and FQNNGV. The CDR3 length is 16 residues. V lost 4 bases and J 5 bases, leaving 21 bases between the germline ends. The DNA of the CDR3 is TGTGCCAGCAGCTCCCGGGCCGGACGGCGTGTGGACGAGCAGTACCTC. Protein product: CASSSRAGRRVDEQYL.

This chain uses TRBV15 with TRBJ2-3, with D perhaps matching TRBD2 (6 bases). This CDR3 has 14 residues. Germline values: CDR1 LNHNV, CDR2 YYDKDF (reference sequence). V was trimmed by 1 base and J by 9 bases, leaving 14 bases between them. The CDR3 DNA sequence: TGTGCCACCAGCAGAGGAGGTAGCGGCGGAACGCAGTATTTT. Amino acid sequence: CATSRGGSGGTQYF.

V gene TRBV4-3 combines with J gene TRBJ1-1, with D uncertain. This CDR3 has 14 amino acids. Germline-derived CDR1 and CDR2 are LGHNA and YSLEER. Trimming took 0 bases from V and 1 from J, leaving 6 bases between them. The CDR3 nucleotides are TGCGCCAGCAGCCAAGATCCGAAGAACACTGAAGCTTTCTTT. Residues: CASSQDPKNTEAFF.

The chain has TRBV25-1 and TRBJ1-1, with D hard to call. The CDR3 has 12 amino acids. V dropped 5 bases and J dropped 4 bases, with 8 bases sitting between them. Germline-derived CDR1 and CDR2 are MGHDK and SYGVNS. The CDR3 DNA follows: TGTGCCAGCAGTACCCTGACCACTGAAGCTTTCTTT. Translating gives CASSTLTTEAFF.

In this sample, this clonotype turned up a few times. This chain uses TRBV4-2 with TRBJ2-7; no clear D gene. Germline V gene data show CDR1 as LGHNA and CDR2 as YNFKEQ. The ends were cut back, 0 bases at V and 4 bases at J, with 10 bases in the middle. The CDR3 covers 14 residues. As DNA, the CDR3 is TGTGCCAGCAGCCAAGATCCCCTTGGTTACGAGCAGTACTTC. Its protein is CASSQDPLGYEQYF.

This clonotype was seen only a few times. This chain connects TRBV29-1 to TRBJ2-7; D is ambiguous. The germline V gene has CDR1 SQVTM and CDR2 ANQGSEA. V gave up 2 bases and J gave up 2 bases, with 13 bases separating them. This CDR3 is 14 amino acids long. The CDR3: CSVETGSTPYEQYF. CDR3 in DNA: TGCAGCGTTGAAACCGGATCTACCCCCTACGAGCAGTACTTC.

This clonotype appeared a few times. The CDR3 region is CASSTTTSGNYEQYF. CDR3 nucleotides: TGTGCCAGTAGCACAACGACTAGCGGCAACTACGAGCAGTACTTC. This chain uses TRBV19 with TRBJ2-7; 9 bases agree with TRBD2. CDR1 is LNHDA and CDR2 is SQIVND in the germline V gene (reference sequence). This CDR3 region has 15 residues. V lost 6 bases to trimming and J lost 3 bases; unmatched junction nucleotides: 9.

This clonotype was observed many times. V usage is TRBV5-1 and J usage is TRBJ2-3; weak D call: TRBD2 (6 bases). CDR3 size: 15 residues. V was clipped by 2 bases and J by 2 bases, with 12 bases between them. Germline loops: CDR1 SGHRS, CDR2 YFSETQ. The CDR3 bases are TGCGCCAGCAGCTTTCGCGGGGTAAACACAGATACGCAGTATTTT. Its translation is CASSFRGVNTDTQYF. The full variable domain, rest sourced from reference TRBV5-1 and TRBJ2-3, is KAGVTQTPRYLIKTRGQQVTLSCSPISGHRSVSWYQQTPGQGLQFLFEYFSETQRNKGNFPGRFSGRQFSNSRSEMNVSTLELGDSALYLCASSFRGVNTDTQYFGPGTRLTVL.

This clonotype was recorded at least ten times. The chain is built from TRBV12-5 and TRBJ1-2; D not certain. The V end lost 0 bases, the J end lost 1 base, and 6 bases lay between the germline ends. Germline lookup yields CDR1 LGHNT and CDR2 FRNRAP. The length of the CDR3 is 14 residues. Here the CDR3 reads CASGLVFGNYGYTF. CDR3 DNA: TGTGCTAGTGGTTTGGTATTCGGTAACTATGGCTACACCTTC.

This clonotype was detected only a few times. This chain uses TRBV7-6 with TRBJ2-7; 7 nucleotides match TRBD1. The V gene end was trimmed by 1 base and the J gene end by 5 bases; junction bases not matched to a gene: 11. The CDR3 spans 16 residues. Germline assignment: CDR1 SGHVS and CDR2 FNYEAQ. CDR3 bases: TGTGCCAGCAGCTTAGGACAGGGCGTCCAGGATCACGAGCAGTACTTC. It is translated as CASSLGQGVQDHEQYF.

This clonotype was detected many times. This chain joins TRBV12-3 or TRBV12-4 and TRBJ2-1; no clear D. The CDR3 spans 13 residues. Trimming left V 5 bases short and J 4 bases short, with 9 bases between. This chain's CDR3 is CASSPLRYNEQFF. In DNA form, the CDR3 reads TGTGCCAGCAGTCCCCTCAGATACAATGAGCAGTTCTTC.

This clonotype was seen repeatedly, ten times or more. V and J are TRBV5-1 and TRBJ2-1; TRBD2 agrees at 15 bases. Trimming at V came to 3 bases and at J to 2 bases, leaving 3 bases not matched to a gene. Germline loops: CDR1 SGHRS, CDR2 YFSETQ. CDR3 length: 17 amino acids. The CDR3 nucleotides read TGCGCCAGCAGCTCTAGGACTAGCGGGAGGGCCTACAATGAGCAGTTCTTC. Residues: CASSSRTSGRAYNEQFF.

Note on this clonotype: This may stem from a read error, because a much larger clone lies one nucleotide away. The V gene is TRBV7-6, the J gene TRBJ1-3, with D maybe TRBD1 (5 bases). This CDR3 is 17 amino acids long. Germline V gives CDR1 SGHVS, CDR2 FNYEAQ. The CDR3: CAGSRRDRLSSGNTIYF. The DNA for the CDR3 is TGTGCCGGCAGCCGCAGGGACCGACTTAGCTCTGGAAACACCATATATTTT.

This clonotype was recorded a few times. V and J are TRBV9 and TRBJ2-6; D ambiguous. Germline V gene data show CDR1 as SGDLS and CDR2 as YYNGEE. The ends were cut back, 4 bases at V and 4 bases at J, with 12 bases in the middle. The CDR3 is made up of 15 amino acids. The CDR3 sequence is CASSLPIEGANVLTF. CDR3 coding DNA: TGTGCCAGCAGCCTCCCGATCGAGGGGGCCAACGTCCTGACTTTC. The full variable domain, completed using reference TRBV9 and TRBJ2-6, is DSGVTQTPKHLITATGQRVTLRCSPRSGDLSVYWYQQSLDQGLQFLIQYYNGEERAKGNILERFSAQQFPDLHSELNLSSLELGDSALYFCASSLPIEGANVLTFGAGSRLTVL.

CDR3 nucleotides: TGCGCCAGCAGCTTGCGAGGAGGTATGAACACTGAAGCTTTCTTT. Protein product: CASSLRGGMNTEAFF. The chain uses TRBV5-1 and TRBJ1-1; D ambiguous. The CDR3 covers 15 residues. Trimming shortened V by 1 base and J by 0 bases, and 10 bases separated the two germline ends. Germline V gene data show CDR1 as SGHRS and CDR2 as YFSETQ. Together with reference TRBV5-1 and TRBJ1-1, the CDR3 gives the full variable domain: KAGVTQTPRYLIKTRGQQVTLSCSPISGHRSVSWYQQTPGQGLQFLFEYFSETQRNKGNFPGRFSGRQFSNSRSEMNVSTLELGDSALYLCASSLRGGMNTEAFFGQGTRLTVV.

The chain employs TRBV7-9 and TRBJ1-3; no firm D call. The CDR3 sequence is 16 residues long. Trimming shortened V by 0 bases and J by 0 bases, and 9 bases separated the two germline ends. The germline CDR1 and CDR2 sequences are SEHNR and FQNEAQ (reference sequence). As DNA, the CDR3 is TGTGCCAGCAGCTTAGCCCCGGACTTCTCTGGAAACACCATATATTTT. Its translation is CASSLAPDFSGNTIYF. Complete variable domain (other parts from reference TRBV7-9 and TRBJ1-3): DTGVSQNPRHKITKRGQNVTFRCDPISEHNRLYWYRQTLGQGPEFLTYFQNEAQLEKSRLLSDRFSAERPKGSFSTLEIQRTEQGDSAMYLCASSLAPDFSGNTIYFGEGSWLTVV.